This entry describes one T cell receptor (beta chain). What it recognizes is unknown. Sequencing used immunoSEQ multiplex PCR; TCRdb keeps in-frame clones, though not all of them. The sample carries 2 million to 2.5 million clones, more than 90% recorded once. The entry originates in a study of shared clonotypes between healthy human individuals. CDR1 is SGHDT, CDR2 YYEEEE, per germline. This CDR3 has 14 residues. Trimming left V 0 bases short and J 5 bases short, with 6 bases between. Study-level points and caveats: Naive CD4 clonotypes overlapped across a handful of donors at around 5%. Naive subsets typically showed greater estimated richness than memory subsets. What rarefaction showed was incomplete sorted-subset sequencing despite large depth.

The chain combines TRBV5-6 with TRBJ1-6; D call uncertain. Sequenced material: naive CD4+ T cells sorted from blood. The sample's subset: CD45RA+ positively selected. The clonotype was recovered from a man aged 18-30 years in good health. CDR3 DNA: TGTGCCAGCAGCTTGGCCGGAGATAATTCACCCCTCCACTTT. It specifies CASSLAGDNSPLHF. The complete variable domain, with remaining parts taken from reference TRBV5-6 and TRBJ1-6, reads DAGVTQSPTHLIKTRGQQVTLRCSPKSGHDTVSWYQQALGQGPQFIFQYYEEEERQRGNFPDRFSGHQFPNYSSELNVNALLLGDSALYLCASSLAGDNSPLHFGNGTRLTVT.